This T cell receptor beta chain was recorded in a study of shared clonotypes between healthy human individuals. Study-level background: The composition of the donors was a couple of women and a few men aged 18 to 49.

The CDR3 is made up of 14 amino acids. From germline, CDR1 is SGHRS and CDR2 YFSETQ. Trimming at V came to 7 bases and at J to 4 bases, leaving 8 bases not matched to a gene. Every immunoSEQ plate was one replicate of a subset's evenly spread DNA. Unsorted PBMCs provided DNA that was sequenced on ten immunoSEQ deep assay plates. Sequencing used immunoSEQ multiplex PCR; TCRdb keeps in-frame clones, though not all of them. This table holds some 500,000 clones, more than 70% found once. The donors were all Caucasian adults (living in Nashville, Tennessee). Material: PBMCs. The sequence came from a woman in her thirties or forties in good health. Some clones in this sample may be carry-over from other donors' samples. The chain couples TRBV5-1 to TRBJ2-7; 10 bases align to TRBD1. CDR3 region: CASEEGQGFYEQYF. The DNA for the CDR3 is TGCGCCAGCGAAGAGGGACAGGGGTTTTACGAGCAGTACTTC.